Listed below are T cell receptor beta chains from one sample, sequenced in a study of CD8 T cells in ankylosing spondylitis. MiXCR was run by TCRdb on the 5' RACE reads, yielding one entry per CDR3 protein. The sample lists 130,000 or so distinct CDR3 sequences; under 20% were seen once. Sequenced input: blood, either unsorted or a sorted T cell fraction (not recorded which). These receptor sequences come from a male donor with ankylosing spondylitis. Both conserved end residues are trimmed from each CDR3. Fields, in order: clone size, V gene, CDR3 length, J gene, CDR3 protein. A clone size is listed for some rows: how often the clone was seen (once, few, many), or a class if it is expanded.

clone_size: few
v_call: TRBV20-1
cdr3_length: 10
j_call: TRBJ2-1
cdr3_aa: SAEGTIDEQF

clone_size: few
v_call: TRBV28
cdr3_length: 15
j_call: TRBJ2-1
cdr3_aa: ASSSRQVTSSYNEQF

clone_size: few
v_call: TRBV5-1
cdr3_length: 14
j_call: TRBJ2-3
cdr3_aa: ASSSRDRVIADTQY

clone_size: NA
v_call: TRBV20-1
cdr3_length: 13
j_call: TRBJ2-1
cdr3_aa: SASRLAGRTVEQF

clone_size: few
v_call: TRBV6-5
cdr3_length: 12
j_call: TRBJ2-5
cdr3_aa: ASSSGGQQETQY

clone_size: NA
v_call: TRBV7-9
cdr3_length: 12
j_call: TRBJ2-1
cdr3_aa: ASSLGGDGNEQF

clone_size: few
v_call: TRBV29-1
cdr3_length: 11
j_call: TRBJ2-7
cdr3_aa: SVGQGRAYEQY

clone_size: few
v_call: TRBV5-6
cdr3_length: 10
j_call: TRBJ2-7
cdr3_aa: ASSTGVYEQY

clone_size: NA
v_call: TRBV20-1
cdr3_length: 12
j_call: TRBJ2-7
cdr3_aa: SARDTGRAFEQY

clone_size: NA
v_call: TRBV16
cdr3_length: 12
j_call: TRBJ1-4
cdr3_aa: ASSRQHNNEKLF

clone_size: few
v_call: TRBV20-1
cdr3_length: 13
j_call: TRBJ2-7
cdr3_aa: SAPVWGGDHYEQY

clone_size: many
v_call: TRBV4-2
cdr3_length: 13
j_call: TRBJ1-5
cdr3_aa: ASSQPGQRNQPQH

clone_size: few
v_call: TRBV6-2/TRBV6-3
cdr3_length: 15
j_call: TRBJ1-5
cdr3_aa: ASSLFGTGGPNQPQH

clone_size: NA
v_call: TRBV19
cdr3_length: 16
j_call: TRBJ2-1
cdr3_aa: ASSIVGMLAGAYNEQF

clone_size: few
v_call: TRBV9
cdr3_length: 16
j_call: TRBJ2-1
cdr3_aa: ASSVAIMGTDSYNEQF

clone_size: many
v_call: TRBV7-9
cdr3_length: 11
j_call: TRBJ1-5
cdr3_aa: ASSSTGNQPQH

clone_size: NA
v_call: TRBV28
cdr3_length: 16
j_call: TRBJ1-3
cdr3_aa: ASSFSPTTEDSGNTIY

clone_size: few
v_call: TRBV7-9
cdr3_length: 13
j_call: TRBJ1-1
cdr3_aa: ASSTSRGVNTEAF

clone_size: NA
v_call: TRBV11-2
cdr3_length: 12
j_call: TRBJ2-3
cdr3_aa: ASSPREGSDTQY

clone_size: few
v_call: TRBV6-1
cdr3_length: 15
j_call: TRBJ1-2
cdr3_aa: ASRDAGGWRTNYGYT

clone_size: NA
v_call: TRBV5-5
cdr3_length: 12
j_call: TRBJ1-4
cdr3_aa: ASSLWGPGEKLF

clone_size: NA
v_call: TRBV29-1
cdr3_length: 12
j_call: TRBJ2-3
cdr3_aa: SVGQGVVTDTQY

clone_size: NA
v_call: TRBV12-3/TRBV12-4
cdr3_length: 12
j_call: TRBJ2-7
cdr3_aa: ASSSGLAGGEQY

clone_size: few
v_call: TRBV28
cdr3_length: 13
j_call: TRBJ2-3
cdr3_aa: ASSLTSGGTDTQY

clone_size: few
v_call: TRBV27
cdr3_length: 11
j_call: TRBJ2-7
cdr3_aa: ASSWGDAYEQY

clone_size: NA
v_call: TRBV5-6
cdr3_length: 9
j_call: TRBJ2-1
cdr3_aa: ASSYSEEQF

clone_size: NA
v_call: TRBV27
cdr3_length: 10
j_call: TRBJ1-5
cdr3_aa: ASSDPAGPQH

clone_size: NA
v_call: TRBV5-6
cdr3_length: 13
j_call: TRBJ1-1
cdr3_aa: ASSPWQGVGTEAF

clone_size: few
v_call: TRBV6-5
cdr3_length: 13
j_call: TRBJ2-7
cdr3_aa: ASSSRAGGGNEQY

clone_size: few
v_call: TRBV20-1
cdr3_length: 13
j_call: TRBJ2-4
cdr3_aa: SARDLEGEENIQY

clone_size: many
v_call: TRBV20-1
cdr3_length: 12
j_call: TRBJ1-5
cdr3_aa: SARKITGNQPQH

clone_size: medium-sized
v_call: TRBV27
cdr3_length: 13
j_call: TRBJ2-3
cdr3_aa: ASRLAGGRTDTQY

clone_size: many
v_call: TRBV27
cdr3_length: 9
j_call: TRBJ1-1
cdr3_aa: ATRKNTEAF

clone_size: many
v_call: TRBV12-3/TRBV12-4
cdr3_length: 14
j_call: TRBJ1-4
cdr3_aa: ASSLAGGRTNEKLF

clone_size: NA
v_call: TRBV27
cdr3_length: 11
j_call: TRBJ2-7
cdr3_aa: ASSLSASYEQY

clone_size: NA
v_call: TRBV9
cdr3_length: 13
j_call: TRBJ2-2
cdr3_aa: ASSVTGEATGELF

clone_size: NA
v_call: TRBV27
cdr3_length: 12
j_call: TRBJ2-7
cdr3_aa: ASKFSGRGNEQY

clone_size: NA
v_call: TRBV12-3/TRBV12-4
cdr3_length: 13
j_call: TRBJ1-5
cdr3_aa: ASSPTGGGNQPQH

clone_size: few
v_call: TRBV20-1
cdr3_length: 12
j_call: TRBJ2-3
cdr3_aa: SASRPVLSDTQY

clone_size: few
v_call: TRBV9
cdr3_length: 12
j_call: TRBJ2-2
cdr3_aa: ASSVDSVTGELF

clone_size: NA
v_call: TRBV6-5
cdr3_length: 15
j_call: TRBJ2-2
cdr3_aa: ASSYPTGARWTGELF

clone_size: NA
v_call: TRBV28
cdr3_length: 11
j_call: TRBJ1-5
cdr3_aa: ASKSGWDQPQH

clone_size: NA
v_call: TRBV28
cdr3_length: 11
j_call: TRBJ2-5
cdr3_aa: ASRQGAGETQY